A selection of T cell receptor beta chains follows, all from one sample in a study of T cell responses to AZD1222 COVID-19 vaccine. Assay: immunoSEQ multiplex PCR; the TCRdb copy retains only in-frame clones and omits some. Of about 160,000 clones in the sample, about 91% were seen once. Sequencing used peripheral blood, obtained on day 0 of MenACWY control vaccination. The origin of the receptors is an adult in good health. The CDR3 runs from the conserved cysteine through the conserved F or W. D genes are given only for firm matches. Rows may omit the clone size; those that give it use once, few, many or a size class.

v_call	d_call	clone_size	j_call	cdr3_aa	cdr3_nt
TRBV5-1	-	-	TRBJ2-1	CASSLEYEQFF	TGCGCCAGCAGCTTAGAGTATGAGCAGTTCTTC
TRBV7-2	-	-	TRBJ1-1	CASSLVRGSRSTEAFF	TGTGCCAGCAGCTTAGTAAGAGGATCCAGGAGCACTGAAGCTTTCTTT
TRBV30	TRBD2	-	TRBJ2-1	CAWSSGSSYNEQFF	TGTGCCTGGAGTAGCGGGAGTTCCTACAATGAGCAGTTCTTC
TRBV4-1	-	-	TRBJ1-2	CASSQDRRGISGYTF	TGCGCCAGCAGCCAAGACCGAAGGGGTATTTCGGGCTACACCTTC
TRBV30	-	-	TRBJ1-5	CAWSLPRFGRSNQPQHF	TGTGCCTGGAGCCTACCCCGATTCGGACGTAGCAATCAGCCCCAGCATTTT
TRBV6-2/TRBV6-3	TRBD2	-	TRBJ2-3	CASSRLAAEDTQYF	TGTGCCAGCAGCCGACTAGCGGCCGAGGATACGCAGTATTTT
TRBV19	-	-	TRBJ1-5	CASSTGNQPQHF	TGTGCCAGTAGTACAGGGAATCAGCCCCAGCATTTT
TRBV11-3	-	-	TRBJ2-7	CASSPGPYEQYF	TGTGCCAGCAGCCCCGGACCCTACGAGCAGTACTTC
TRBV27	-	-	TRBJ2-7	CASSLEKAAYEQYF	TGTGCCAGCAGTTTAGAGAAGGCCGCCTACGAGCAGTACTTC
TRBV9	-	-	TRBJ2-7	CASSVELAPSYEQYF	TGTGCCAGCAGCGTAGAGTTAGCCCCTTCCTACGAGCAGTACTTC
TRBV6-5	-	once	TRBJ1-2	CASSPDAIRDYGYTF	TGTGCCAGCAGCCCAGACGCCATCAGGGACTATGGCTACACCTTC
TRBV27	-	-	TRBJ1-2	CASSVSGLGGYTF	TGTGCCAGCAGTGTTTCAGGTCTGGGAGGCTACACCTTC
TRBV12-3/TRBV12-4	-	-	TRBJ1-4	CASRGGMGEKLFF	TGTGCCAGCAGGGGGGGTATGGGTGAAAAACTGTTTTTT
TRBV2	-	-	TRBJ1-2	CASSDRGTNYGYTF	TGTGCCAGCAGTGACAGGGGCACTAACTATGGCTACACCTTC
TRBV5-4	TRBD1	-	TRBJ2-3	CASSWDRGLDTQYF	TGTGCCAGCAGCTGGGACAGGGGGTTGGATACGCAGTATTTT
TRBV18	-	-	TRBJ2-1	CASSLPTGIYNEQFF	TGTGCCAGCTCACTTCCGACAGGTATATACAATGAGCAGTTCTTC
TRBV18	-	-	TRBJ2-3	CASSPPSADTQYF	TGTGCCAGCTCACCACCGAGCGCAGATACGCAGTATTTT
TRBV19	-	-	TRBJ1-3	CASSIQTWQYSGNTIYF	TGTGCCAGTAGTATCCAGACGTGGCAATACTCTGGAAACACCATATATTTT
TRBV6-5	-	-	TRBJ1-3	CASKRSGSGNTIYF	TGTGCCAGCAAAAGGTCCGGGTCTGGAAACACCATATATTTT
TRBV19	TRBD1	few	TRBJ1-2	CASSPKAGGRGYTF	TGTGCCAGTAGTCCTAAGGCAGGGGGCAGGGGCTACACCTTC
TRBV14	TRBD1	-	TRBJ2-7	CASRPRQGSYEQYF	TGTGCCAGCAGGCCTCGACAGGGGAGCTACGAGCAGTACTTC
TRBV3-1/TRBV3-2	TRBD1	-	TRBJ1-2	CASSGRGQGNYGYTF	TGTGCCAGCAGCGGCCGAGGACAGGGAAACTATGGCTACACCTTC
TRBV19	-	-	TRBJ1-1	CASAPQGNTEAFF	TGTGCCAGTGCCCCACAGGGGAACACTGAAGCTTTCTTT
TRBV11-2	-	-	TRBJ2-2	CASSYRSGPNTGELFF	TGTGCCAGCAGCTATAGATCGGGACCGAACACCGGGGAGCTGTTTTTT
TRBV3-1/TRBV3-2	TRBD2	-	TRBJ2-1	CASSHRAGGPYNEQFF	TGTGCCAGCAGCCACCGAGCGGGAGGGCCGTACAATGAGCAGTTCTTC
TRBV4-3	-	once	TRBJ2-7	CASSQTWGLDEQYF	TGCGCCAGCAGCCAGACCTGGGGCCTCGACGAGCAGTACTTC
TRBV5-1	-	once	TRBJ2-5	CASSRRGVSYQETQYF	TGCGCCAGCAGCCGGCGGGGTGTCTCATACCAAGAGACCCAGTACTTC
TRBV28	-	-	TRBJ1-5	CASSYPDSHQPQHF	TGTGCCAGCAGTTACCCGGACAGCCATCAGCCCCAGCATTTT
TRBV7-6	-	-	TRBJ1-1	CASSLQSWTPNTEAFF	TGTGCCAGCAGCTTACAATCGTGGACACCGAACACTGAAGCTTTCTTT
TRBV29-1	TRBD1	-	TRBJ1-2	CSVLRGGGQDSGYTF	TGCAGCGTATTAAGGGGTGGGGGACAGGACTCCGGCTACACCTTC
TRBV9	TRBD2	-	TRBJ2-7	CASSVELAGVYEQYF	TGTGCCAGCAGCGTAGAGCTAGCGGGAGTGTACGAGCAGTACTTC
TRBV9	-	-	TRBJ2-2	CASSFSANTGELFF	TGTGCCAGCAGCTTTTCCGCGAACACCGGGGAGCTGTTTTTT
TRBV7-9	-	-	TRBJ2-1	CASSLKGNEQFF	TGTGCCAGCAGCTTAAAGGGGAATGAGCAGTTCTTC
TRBV18	-	-	TRBJ2-1	CASSPPGPGNEQFF	TGTGCCAGCTCACCACCGGGACCTGGCAATGAGCAGTTCTTC
TRBV29-1	-	-	TRBJ2-6	CSIQGSGANVLTF	TGCAGCATCCAGGGGTCTGGGGCCAACGTCCTGACTTTC
TRBV19	-	-	TRBJ1-2	CASGDGYTF	TGTGCCAGTGGAGATGGCTACACCTTC
TRBV19	-	-	TRBJ2-7	CASSVGGGNEQYF	TGTGCCAGTAGTGTTGGAGGGGGGAACGAGCAGTACTTC
TRBV24-1	-	-	TRBJ1-5	CATSGQPQHF	TGTGCCACCAGTGGCCAGCCCCAGCATTTT
TRBV6-5	TRBD1	-	TRBJ1-5	CASTSHDRAWPQHF	TGTGCCAGCACCTCCCACGACAGGGCCTGGCCCCAGCATTTT
TRBV6-5	-	-	TRBJ2-7	CASRLRRESTYEQYF	TGTGCCAGCAGGCTACGGCGGGAATCGACCTACGAGCAGTACTTC
TRBV6-1	-	-	TRBJ2-2	CASSEPRQGGAGELFF	TGTGCCAGCAGTGAACCAAGACAGGGAGGGGCCGGGGAGCTGTTTTTT
TRBV10-3	-	-	TRBJ1-6	CAIKGDAGFGSPLHF	TGTGCCATCAAAGGCGATGCAGGGTTCGGATCACCCCTCCACTTT